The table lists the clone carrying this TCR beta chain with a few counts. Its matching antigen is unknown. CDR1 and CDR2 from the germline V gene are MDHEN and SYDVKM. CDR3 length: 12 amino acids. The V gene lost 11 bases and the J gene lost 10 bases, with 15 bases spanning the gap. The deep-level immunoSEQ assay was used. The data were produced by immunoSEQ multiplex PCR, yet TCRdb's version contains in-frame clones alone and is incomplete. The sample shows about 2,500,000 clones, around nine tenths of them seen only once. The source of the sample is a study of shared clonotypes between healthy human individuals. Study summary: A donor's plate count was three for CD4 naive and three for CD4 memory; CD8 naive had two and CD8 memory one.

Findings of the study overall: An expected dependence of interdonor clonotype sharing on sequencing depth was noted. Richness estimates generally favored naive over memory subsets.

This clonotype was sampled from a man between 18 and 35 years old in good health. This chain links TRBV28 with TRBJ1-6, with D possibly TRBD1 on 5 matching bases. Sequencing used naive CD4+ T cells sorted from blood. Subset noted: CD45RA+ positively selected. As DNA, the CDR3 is TGTGCCGGGGCCCGGGCCGGGTCACCCCTCCACTTT. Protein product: CAGARAGSPLHF.